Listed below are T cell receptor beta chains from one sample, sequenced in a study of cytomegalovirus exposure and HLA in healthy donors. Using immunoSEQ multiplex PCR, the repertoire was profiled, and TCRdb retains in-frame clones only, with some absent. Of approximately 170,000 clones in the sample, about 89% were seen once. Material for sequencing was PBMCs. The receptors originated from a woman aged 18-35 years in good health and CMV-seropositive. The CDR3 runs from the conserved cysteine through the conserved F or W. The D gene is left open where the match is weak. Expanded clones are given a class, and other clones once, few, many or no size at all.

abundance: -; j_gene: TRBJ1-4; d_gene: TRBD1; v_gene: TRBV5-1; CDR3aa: CASSLATGAGEKLFF; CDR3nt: TGCGCCAGCAGCTTGGCAACAGGGGCGGGAGAAAAACTGTTTTTT
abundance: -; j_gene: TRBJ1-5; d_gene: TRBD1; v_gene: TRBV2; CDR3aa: CASSGQGGSNQPQHF; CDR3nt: TGTGCCAGCAGCGGACAGGGAGGGAGCAATCAGCCCCAGCATTTT
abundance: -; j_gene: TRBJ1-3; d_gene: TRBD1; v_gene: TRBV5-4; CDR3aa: CASSTPTGDNTIYF; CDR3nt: TGTGCCAGCAGCACACCGACAGGGGACAACACCATATATTTT
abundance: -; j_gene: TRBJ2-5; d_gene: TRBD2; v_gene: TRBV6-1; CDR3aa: CASSEGLSQETQYF; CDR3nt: TGTGCCAGCAGTGAGGGACTAAGCCAAGAGACCCAGTACTTC
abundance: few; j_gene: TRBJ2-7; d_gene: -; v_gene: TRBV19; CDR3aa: CASCRVSYEQYF; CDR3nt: TGTGCCAGTTGCCGGGTATCATACGAGCAGTACTTC
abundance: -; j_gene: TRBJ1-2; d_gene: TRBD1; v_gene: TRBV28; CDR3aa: CASTLTGTTNYGYTF; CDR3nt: TGTGCCAGTACGCTGACAGGGACCACTAACTATGGCTACACCTTC
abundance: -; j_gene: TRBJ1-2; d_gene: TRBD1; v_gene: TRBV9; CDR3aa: CASSSRGAPDRGPGYTF; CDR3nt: TGTGCCAGCAGCTCCCGAGGGGCCCCGGACAGGGGGCCCGGCTACACCTTC
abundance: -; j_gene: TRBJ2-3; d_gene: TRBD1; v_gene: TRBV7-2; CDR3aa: CASSSDRGTDTQYF; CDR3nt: TGTGCCAGCAGCTCCGACAGGGGCACAGATACGCAGTATTTT
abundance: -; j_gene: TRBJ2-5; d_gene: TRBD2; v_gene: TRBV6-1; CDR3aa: CASSERGAVAGAETQYF; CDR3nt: TGTGCCAGCAGTGAGAGGGGGGCGGTAGCGGGAGCAGAGACCCAGTACTTC
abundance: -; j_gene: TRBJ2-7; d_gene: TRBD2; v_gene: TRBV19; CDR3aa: CASSIEAGGSYEQYF; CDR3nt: TGTGCCAGTAGTATTGAAGCGGGGGGCTCCTACGAGCAGTACTTC
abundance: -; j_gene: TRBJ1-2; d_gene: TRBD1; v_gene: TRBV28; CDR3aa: CASSGQGVDYGYTF; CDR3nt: TGTGCCAGCAGTGGACAGGGCGTCGACTATGGCTACACCTTC
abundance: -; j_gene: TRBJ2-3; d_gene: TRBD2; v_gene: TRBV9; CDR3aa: CASSVATASYGGADTQYF; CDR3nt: TGTGCCAGCAGCGTAGCTACGGCTAGCTACGGGGGGGCAGATACGCAGTATTTT
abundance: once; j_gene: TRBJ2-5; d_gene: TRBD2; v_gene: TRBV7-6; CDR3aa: CAGRSSGSPTQYF; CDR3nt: TGTGCCGGCAGGTCTAGCGGGAGTCCGACCCAGTACTTC
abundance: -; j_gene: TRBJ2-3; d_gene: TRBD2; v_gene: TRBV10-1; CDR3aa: CASRGTSGGDTQYF; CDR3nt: TGCGCCAGCAGGGGGACTAGCGGGGGGGATACGCAGTATTTT
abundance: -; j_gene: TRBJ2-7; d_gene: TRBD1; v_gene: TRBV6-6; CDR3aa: CASSSDRLGYEQYF; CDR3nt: TGTGCCAGCAGTTCGGACAGGCTCGGGTACGAGCAGTACTTC
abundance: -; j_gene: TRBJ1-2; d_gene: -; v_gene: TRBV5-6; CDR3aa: CASSLNLQGMYGYTF; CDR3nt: TGTGCCAGCAGCTTGAACTTACAGGGAATGTATGGCTACACCTTC
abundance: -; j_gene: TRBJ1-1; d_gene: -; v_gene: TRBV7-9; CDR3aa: CASSTDLNTEAFF; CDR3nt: TGTGCCAGCAGCACAGACCTGAACACTGAAGCTTTCTTT
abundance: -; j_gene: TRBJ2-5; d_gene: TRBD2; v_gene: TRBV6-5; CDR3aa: CASSKLAGGGETQYF; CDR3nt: TGTGCCAGCAGTAAACTAGCGGGAGGGGGGGAGACCCAGTACTTC
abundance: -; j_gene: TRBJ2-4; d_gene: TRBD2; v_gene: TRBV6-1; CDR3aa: CASSGRAGGREDIQYF; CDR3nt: TGTGCCAGCAGTGGTCGGGCGGGGGGCCGGGAGGACATTCAGTACTTC
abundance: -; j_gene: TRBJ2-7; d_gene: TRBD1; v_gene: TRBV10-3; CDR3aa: CAIRPGQGRSEQYF; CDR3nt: TGTGCCATCAGACCGGGACAGGGCAGGAGCGAGCAGTACTTC
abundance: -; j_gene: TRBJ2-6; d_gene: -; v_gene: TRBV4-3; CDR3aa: CASSQDPGTGANVLTF; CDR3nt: TGCGCCAGCAGCCAAGATCCGGGGACTGGGGCCAACGTCCTGACTTTC
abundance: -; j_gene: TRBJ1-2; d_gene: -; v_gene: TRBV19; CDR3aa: CASFSGLVPRGNYGYTF; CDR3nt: TGTGCCAGTTTCTCGGGTCTCGTACCCCGGGGTAACTATGGCTACACCTTC
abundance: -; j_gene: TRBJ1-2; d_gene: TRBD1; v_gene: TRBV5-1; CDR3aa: CASSLTPGGEGYTF; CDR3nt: TGCGCCAGCAGCTTGACTCCAGGGGGCGAAGGCTACACCTTC
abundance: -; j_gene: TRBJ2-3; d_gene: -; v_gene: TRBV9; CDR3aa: CASSGSPPATDTQYF; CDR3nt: TGTGCCAGCAGCGGAAGCCCTCCCGCCACAGATACGCAGTATTTT
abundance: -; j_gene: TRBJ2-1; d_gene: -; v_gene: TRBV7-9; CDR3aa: CASRSLALKRDEQFF; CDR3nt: TGTGCCAGCAGATCACTAGCCCTAAAAAGGGATGAGCAGTTCTTC
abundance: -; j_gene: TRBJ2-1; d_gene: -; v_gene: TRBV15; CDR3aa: CATRGGGNNEQFF; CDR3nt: TGTGCCACCAGGGGAGGAGGGAACAATGAGCAGTTCTTC
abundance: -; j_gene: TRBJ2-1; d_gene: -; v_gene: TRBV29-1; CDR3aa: CPLLRGPGYNEQFF; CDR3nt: TGCCCCCTACTCAGGGGCCCGGGGTACAATGAGCAGTTCTTC
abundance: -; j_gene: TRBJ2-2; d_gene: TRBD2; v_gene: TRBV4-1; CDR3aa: CASSQDPVGLAGGIYTGELFF; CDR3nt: TGCGCCAGCAGCCAAGATCCGGTGGGGCTAGCGGGGGGGATTTACACCGGGGAGCTGTTTTTT
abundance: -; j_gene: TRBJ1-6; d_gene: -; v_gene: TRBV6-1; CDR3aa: CASSDRRNNSPLHF; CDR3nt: TGTGCCAGCAGCGACAGGAGAAATAATTCACCCCTCCACTTT
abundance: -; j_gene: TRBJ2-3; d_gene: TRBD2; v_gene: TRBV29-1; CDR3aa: CSVIIPGTSGDTQYF; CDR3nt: TGCAGCGTTATAATCCCCGGGACTAGCGGGGATACGCAGTATTTT
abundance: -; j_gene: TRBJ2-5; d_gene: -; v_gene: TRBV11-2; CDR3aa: CASEGGDKETQYF; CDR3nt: TGTGCCAGCGAGGGGGGGGACAAAGAGACCCAGTACTTC
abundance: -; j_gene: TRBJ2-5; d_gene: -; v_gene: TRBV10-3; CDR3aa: CAISERETQYF; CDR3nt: TGTGCCATCAGTGAGCGGGAGACCCAGTACTTC
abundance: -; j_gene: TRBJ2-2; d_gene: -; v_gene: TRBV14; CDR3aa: CASSQDRLRTGELFF; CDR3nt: TGTGCCAGCAGCCAAGACAGGTTACGCACCGGGGAGCTGTTTTTT
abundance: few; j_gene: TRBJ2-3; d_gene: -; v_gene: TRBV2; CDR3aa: CASSANGVGNTQYF; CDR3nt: TGTGCCAGCAGTGCGAACGGGGTCGGGAATACGCAGTATTTT
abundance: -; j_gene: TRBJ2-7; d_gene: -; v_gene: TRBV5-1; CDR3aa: CASSLPGGEQYF; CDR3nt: TGCGCCAGCAGCTTGCCCGGGGGAGAGCAGTACTTC
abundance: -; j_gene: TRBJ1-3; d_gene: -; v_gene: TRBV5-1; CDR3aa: CASSLQTATGNTIYF; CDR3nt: TGCGCCAGCAGCTTGCAGACAGCAACTGGAAACACCATATATTTT
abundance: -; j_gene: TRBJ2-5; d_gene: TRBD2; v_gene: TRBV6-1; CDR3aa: CASSELAGGHETQYF; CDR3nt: TGTGCCAGCAGTGAACTAGCGGGGGGGCACGAGACCCAGTACTTC
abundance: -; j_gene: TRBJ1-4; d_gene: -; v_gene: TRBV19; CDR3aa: CASRTQLAATNEKLFF; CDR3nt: TGTGCCAGTAGGACTCAGCTGGCCGCAACTAATGAAAAACTGTTTTTT
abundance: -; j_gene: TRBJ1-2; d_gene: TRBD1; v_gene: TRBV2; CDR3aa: CASSDPDRGPTNYGYTF; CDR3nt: TGTGCCAGCAGTGATCCCGACAGGGGGCCCACTAACTATGGCTACACCTTC
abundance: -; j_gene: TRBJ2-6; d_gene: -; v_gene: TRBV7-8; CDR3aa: CASSLMTSGANVLTF; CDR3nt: TGTGCCAGCAGCTTGATGACTTCTGGGGCCAACGTCCTGACTTTC